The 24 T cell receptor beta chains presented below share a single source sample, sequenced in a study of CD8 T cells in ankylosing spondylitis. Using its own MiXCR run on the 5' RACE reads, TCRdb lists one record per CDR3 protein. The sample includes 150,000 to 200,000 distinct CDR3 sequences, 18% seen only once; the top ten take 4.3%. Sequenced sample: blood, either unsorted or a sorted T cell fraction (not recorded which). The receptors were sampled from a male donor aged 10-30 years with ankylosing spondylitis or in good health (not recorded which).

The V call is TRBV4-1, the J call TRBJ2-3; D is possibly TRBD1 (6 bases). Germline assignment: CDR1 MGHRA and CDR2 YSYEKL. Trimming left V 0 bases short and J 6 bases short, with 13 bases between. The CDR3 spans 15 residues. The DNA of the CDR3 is TGCGCCAGCAGCCAAGATACAGGGATGGGCGATACGCAGTATTTT. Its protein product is CASSQDTGMGDTQYF.

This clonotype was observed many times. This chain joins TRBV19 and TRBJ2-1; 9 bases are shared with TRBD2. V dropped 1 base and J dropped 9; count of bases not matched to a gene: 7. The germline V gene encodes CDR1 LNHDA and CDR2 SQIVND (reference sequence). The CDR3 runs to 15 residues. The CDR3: CASSIVAGGPGEQFF. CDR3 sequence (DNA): TGTGCCAGTAGTATAGTGGCGGGAGGGCCGGGTGAGCAGTTCTTC.

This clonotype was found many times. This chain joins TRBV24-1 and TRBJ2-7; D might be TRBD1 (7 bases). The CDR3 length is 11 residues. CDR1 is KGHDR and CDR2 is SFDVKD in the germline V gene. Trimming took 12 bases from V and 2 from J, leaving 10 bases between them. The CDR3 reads CAAGTAYEQYF. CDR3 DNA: TGTGCCGCGGGGACAGCCTACGAGCAGTACTTC.

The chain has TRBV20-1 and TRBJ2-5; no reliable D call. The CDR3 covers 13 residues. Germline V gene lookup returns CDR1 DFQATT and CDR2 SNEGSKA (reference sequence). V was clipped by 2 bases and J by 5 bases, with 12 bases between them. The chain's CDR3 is CSARQGLRETQYF. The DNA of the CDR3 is TGCAGTGCTAGACAAGGGCTTCGGGAGACCCAGTACTTC.

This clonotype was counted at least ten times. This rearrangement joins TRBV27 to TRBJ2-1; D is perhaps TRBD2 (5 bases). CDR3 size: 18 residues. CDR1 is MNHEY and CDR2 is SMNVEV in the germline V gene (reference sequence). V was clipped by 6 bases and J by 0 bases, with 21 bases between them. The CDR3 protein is CASRRKAEQKSSYNEQFF. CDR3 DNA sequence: TGTGCCAGCAGGCGGAAAGCGGAGCAAAAAAGCTCCTACAATGAGCAGTTCTTC.

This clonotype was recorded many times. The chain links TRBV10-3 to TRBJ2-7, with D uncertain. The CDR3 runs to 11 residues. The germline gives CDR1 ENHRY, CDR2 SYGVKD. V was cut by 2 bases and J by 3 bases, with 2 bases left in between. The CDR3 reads CAISEVYEQYF. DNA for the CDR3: TGTGCCATCAGTGAGGTCTACGAGCAGTACTTC.

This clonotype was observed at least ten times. CDR3 protein: CASSGHTDTQYF. The DNA of the CDR3 is TGTGCCAGCAGTGGCCACACAGATACGCAGTATTTT. This rearrangement joins TRBV2 to TRBJ2-3; no firm D call. CDR1 is SNHLY and CDR2 is FYNNEI in the germline V gene. The CDR3 length is 12 residues. V was shortened by 4 bases and J by 2 bases, with 4 bases between the two germline ends.

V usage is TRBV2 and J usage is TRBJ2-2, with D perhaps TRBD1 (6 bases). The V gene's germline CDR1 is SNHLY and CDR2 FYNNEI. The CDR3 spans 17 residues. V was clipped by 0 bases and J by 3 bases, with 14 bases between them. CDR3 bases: TGTGCCAGCAGTGAAGCGACAGGCCTCCCCGACACCGGGGAGCTGTTTTTT. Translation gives CASSEATGLPDTGELFF.

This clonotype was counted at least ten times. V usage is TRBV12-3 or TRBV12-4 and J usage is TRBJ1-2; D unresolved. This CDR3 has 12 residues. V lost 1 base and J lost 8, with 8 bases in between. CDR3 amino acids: CASSLGHRGYTF. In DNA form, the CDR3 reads TGTGCCAGCAGTTTAGGACACCGGGGCTACACCTTC.

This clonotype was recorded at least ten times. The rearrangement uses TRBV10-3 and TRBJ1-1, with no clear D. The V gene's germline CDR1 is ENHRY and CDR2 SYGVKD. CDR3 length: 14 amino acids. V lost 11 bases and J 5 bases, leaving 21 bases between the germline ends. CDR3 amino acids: CASWGTELGTEAFF. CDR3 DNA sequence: TGTGCCTCGTGGGGAACCGAATTGGGGACTGAAGCTTTCTTT.

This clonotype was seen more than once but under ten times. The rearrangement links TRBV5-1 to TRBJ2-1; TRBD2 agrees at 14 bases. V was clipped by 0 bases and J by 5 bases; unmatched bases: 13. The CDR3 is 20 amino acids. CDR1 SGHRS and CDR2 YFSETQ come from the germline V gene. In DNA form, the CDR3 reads TGCGCCAGCAGCTTGGTCGCCAGACCGGGACTAGCGGGAGTTAACAATGAGCAGTTCTTC. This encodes CASSLVARPGLAGVNNEQFF.

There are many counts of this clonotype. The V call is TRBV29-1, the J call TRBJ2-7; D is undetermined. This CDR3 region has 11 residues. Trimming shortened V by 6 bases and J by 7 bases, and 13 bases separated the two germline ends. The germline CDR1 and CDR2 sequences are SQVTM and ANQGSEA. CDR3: CSVHLGLEQYF. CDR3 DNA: TGCAGCGTGCACCTGGGTCTAGAGCAGTACTTC.

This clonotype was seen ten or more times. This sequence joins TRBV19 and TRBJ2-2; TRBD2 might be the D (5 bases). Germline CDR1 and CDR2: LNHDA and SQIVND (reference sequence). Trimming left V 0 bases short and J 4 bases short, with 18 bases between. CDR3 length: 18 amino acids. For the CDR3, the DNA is TGTGCCAGTAGTATAGACGGGTCAACACTACGGGGCACCGGGGAGCTGTTTTTT. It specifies CASSIDGSTLRGTGELFF.

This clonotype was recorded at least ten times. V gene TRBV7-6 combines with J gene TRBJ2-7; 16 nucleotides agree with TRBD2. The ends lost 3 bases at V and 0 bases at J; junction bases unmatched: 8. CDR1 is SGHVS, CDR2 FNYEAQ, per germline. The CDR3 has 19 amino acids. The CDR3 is CASSLTGLAGGTSSYEQYF. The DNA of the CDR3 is TGTGCCAGCAGCTTGACGGGACTAGCGGGAGGGACAAGCTCCTACGAGCAGTACTTC.

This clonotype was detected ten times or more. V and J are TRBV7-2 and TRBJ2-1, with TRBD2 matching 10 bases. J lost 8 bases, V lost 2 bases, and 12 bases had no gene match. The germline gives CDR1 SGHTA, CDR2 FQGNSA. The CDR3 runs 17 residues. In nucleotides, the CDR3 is TGTGCCAGCAGCTTATCTAGCCCACTAGCGGGAAGGGATGAGCAGTTCTTC. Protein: CASSLSSPLAGRDEQFF.

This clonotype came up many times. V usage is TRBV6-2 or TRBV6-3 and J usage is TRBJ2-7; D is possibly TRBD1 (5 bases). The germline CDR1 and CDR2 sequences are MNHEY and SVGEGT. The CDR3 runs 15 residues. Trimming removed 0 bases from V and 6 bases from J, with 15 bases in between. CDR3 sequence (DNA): TGTGCCAGCAGTTACTCGGCAGGGCCTTTGGGCGAGCAGTACTTC. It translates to CASSYSAGPLGEQYF.

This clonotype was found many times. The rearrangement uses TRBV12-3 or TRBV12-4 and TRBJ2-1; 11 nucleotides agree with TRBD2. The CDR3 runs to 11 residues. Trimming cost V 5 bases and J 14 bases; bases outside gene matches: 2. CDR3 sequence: CASSPGLAEFF. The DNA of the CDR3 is TGTGCCAGCAGTCCGGGACTAGCGGAGTTCTTC.

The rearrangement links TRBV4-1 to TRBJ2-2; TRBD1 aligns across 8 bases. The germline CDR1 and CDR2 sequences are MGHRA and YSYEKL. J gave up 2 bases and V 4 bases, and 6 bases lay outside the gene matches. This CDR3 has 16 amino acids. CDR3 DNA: TGCGCCAGCAGCCTACCCCAGGGGGCAAACACCGGGGAGCTGTTTTTT. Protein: CASSLPQGANTGELFF.

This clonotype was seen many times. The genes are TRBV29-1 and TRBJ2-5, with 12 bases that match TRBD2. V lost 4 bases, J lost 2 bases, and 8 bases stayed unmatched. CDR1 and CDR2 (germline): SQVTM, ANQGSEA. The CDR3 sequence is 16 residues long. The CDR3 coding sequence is TGCAGCGTTGCTAGCGGGAGGGCCCGGGGACAAGAGACCCAGTACTTC. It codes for CSVASGRARGQETQYF. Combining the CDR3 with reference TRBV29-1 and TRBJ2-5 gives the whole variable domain SAVISQKPSRDICQRGTSLTIQCQVDSQVTMMFWYRQQPGQSLTLIATANQGSEATYESGFVIDKFPISRPNLTFSTLTVSNMSPEDSSIYLCSVASGRARGQETQYFGPGTRLLVL.

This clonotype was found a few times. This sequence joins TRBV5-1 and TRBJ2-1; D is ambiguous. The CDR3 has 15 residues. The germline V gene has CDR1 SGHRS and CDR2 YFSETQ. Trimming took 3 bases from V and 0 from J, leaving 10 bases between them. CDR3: CASSSTRNSYNEQFF. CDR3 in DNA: TGCGCCAGCAGCTCGACCCGTAACTCCTACAATGAGCAGTTCTTC.

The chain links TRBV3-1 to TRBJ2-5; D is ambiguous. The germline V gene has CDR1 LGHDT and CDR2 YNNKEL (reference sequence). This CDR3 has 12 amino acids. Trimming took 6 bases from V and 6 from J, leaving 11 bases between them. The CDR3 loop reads CASSTSVKTQYF. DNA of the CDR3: TGTGCCAGCAGTACAAGTGTAAAGACCCAGTACTTC.

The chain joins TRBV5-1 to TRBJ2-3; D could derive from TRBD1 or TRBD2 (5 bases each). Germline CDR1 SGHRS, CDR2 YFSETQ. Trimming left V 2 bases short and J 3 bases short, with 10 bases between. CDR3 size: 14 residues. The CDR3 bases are TGCGCCAGCAGCTTCGGGGACGGGACAGATACGCAGTATTTT. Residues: CASSFGDGTDTQYF.

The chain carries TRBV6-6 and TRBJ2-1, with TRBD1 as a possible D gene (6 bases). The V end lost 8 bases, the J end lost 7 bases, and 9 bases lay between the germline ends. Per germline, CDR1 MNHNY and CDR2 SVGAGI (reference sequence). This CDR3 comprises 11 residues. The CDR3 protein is CASGGANEQFF. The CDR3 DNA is TGTGCCAGCGGGGGCGCAAATGAGCAGTTCTTC.

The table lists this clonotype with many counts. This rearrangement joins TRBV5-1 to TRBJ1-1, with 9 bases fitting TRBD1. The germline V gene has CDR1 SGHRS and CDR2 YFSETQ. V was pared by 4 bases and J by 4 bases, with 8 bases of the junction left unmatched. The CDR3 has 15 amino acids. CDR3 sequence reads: CASSRGQGAGTEAFF. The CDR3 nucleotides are TGCGCCAGCAGCAGGGGACAGGGTGCGGGCACTGAAGCTTTCTTT.